Described below is a single T cell receptor (beta chain) sequence and its context. The antigen is unknown. These data originate in a study of T cell repertoires in cytomegalovirus infection. About the research overall: Selected CMV epitopes included recently identified HLA-C-restricted ones as well as well-studied HLA-B-restricted ones.

Between the trimmed V and J ends, which lost 4 bases and 1 base, there was a span of 12 bases. The CDR3 spans 14 residues. Germline V gene sequence: CDR1 DFQATT, CDR2 SNEGSKA (reference sequence). TCRdb processed the reads anew with MiXCR; each CDR3 protein has one entry. The sample has a few hundred thousand distinct CDR3 sequences, under 55% seen once. Sequencing used cultured PBMCs, obtained from culture after CMV antigen stimulation. The chain employs TRBV20-1 and TRBJ2-3; the D is unclear. This sequence originates from a human donor in good health (CMV status not recorded). Some clones in this sample may be carry-over from other donors' samples. The CDR3 bases are TGCAGTGCTACAGTGAACTTGGGCACAGATACGCAGTATTTT. This encodes CSATVNLGTDTQYF.